This T cell receptor (beta chain) is drawn from a study of T cell changes during pregnancy in multiple sclerosis. Only one count was recorded for this clone. Germline V gives CDR1 LNHNV, CDR2 YYDKDF (reference sequence). Trimming at V came to 5 bases and at J to 4 bases, leaving 7 bases not matched to a gene. The CDR3 has 14 amino acids. The assay was immunoSEQ multiplex PCR, and TCRdb's table has in-frame clones only and misses some. Of approximately 70,000 clones listed, 90% to 95% are singletons. The receptor was isolated from a female donor in good health, enrolled as a control in a pregnancy study. The sequences come from peripheral blood, collected in the second trimester of pregnancy. The rearrangement uses TRBV15 and TRBJ1-2; 7 bases are shared with TRBD1. DNA of the CDR3: TGTGCCACCAGCCGAAGACAGGGCGTCTATGGCTACACCTTC. This gives the protein CATSRRQGVYGYTF.